Sequencing of this T cell receptor beta chain was carried out in a study of blood T cell repertoires in COVID-19. In the study overall: Spain, Italy and the United States supplied samples that represented acute and convalescent COVID-19.

In the original workflow: Estimation of nucleated cell counts relied on the amplification of reference gene primers. Here immunoSEQ multiplex PCR was the method, and the copy in TCRdb shows in-frame clones only, minus some. The DNA gave D and trimming, while V, J and clone size come from that table. Among about 300,000 clones listed, 88% were seen once. The germline V gene encodes CDR1 SGDLS and CDR2 YYNGEE. J gave up 0 bases and V 2 bases, and 9 bases lay outside the gene matches. The CDR3 is made up of 17 amino acids. Recruited during active infection, patients (from Seattle) were subsequently followed longitudinally.

Material: peripheral blood. This TCR derives from a woman aged 30 to 39 with COVID-19, enrolled during active disease. The V and J genes are TRBV9 and TRBJ1-1, with 8 bases aligning to TRBD1. CDR3 in DNA: TGTGCCAGCAGCGTTCCGACAGGGGAGGCCATGAACACTGAAGCTTTCTTT. It translates to CASSVPTGEAMNTEAFF.